The present TCR beta chain was sequenced within a study of blood T cell repertoires in COVID-19. Across the whole study: T cells, B-cell-depleted T cells, or PBMCs supplied cDNA or gDNA.

Per the original data handling: Quantification of nucleated cells was approximated via reference gene primer amplification. Generated by immunoSEQ multiplex PCR, the TCRdb table keeps only in-frame clones and is missing some. D and trimming were read from the DNA, whereas the V and J calls and clone size are those reported in that table. The sample has approximately 150,000 clones; just under 85% are singletons. This clonotype was sampled from a woman between 40 and 50 years old who had recovered from COVID-19. Sequencing was performed on PBMCs or T cells enriched from blood (not recorded which).

This chain's CDR3 is CASSLDRDTGELFF. DNA of the CDR3: TGTGCCAGCAGTTTAGACAGGGACACCGGGGAGCTGTTTTTT. The rearrangement joins TRBV28 to TRBJ2-2; 7 bases fit TRBD1. CDR1 is MDHEN, CDR2 SYDVKM, per germline. This CDR3 contains 14 residues. The J segment lost 3 bases and the V segment lost 2 bases, leaving 0 bases of the junction unmatched.